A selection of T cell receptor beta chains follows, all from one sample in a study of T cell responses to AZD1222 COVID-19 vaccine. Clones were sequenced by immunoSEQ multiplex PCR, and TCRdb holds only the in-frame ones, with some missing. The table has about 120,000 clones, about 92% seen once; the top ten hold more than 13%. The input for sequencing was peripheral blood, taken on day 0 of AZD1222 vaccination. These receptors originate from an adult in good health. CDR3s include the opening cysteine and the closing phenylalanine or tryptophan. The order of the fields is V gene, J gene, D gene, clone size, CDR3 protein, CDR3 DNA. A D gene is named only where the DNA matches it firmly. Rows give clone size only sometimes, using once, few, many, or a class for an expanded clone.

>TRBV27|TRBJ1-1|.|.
CASSPQAGAKSRGMNTEAFF
TGTGCCAGCAGTCCCCAAGCGGGGGCGAAGAGCAGGGGCATGAACACTGAAGCTTTCTTT
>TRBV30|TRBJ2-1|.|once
CAWIAAREQFF
TGTGCCTGGATTGCAGCTCGGGAGCAGTTCTTC
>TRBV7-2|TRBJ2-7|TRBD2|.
CASSEDGLADYEQYF
TGTGCCAGCAGCGAAGACGGGCTAGCGGACTACGAGCAGTACTTC
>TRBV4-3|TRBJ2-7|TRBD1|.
CASSPGTGTYEQYF
TGCGCCAGCAGCCCCGGGACAGGAACCTACGAGCAGTACTTC
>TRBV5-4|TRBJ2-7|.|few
CASSLAPSANYEQYF
TGTGCCAGCAGCTTGGCCCCTAGCGCCAACTACGAGCAGTACTTC
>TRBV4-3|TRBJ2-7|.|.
CASSQGGGGTYEQYF
TGCGCCAGCAGCCAAGGAGGAGGGGGGACCTACGAGCAGTACTTC
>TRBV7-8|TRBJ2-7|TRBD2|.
CASRRTSGRTYEQYF
TGTGCCAGCAGGAGGACTAGCGGGAGAACCTACGAGCAGTACTTC
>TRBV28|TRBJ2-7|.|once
CASSLGEDRGSSYEQYF
TGTGCCAGCAGTTTGGGGGAGGACCGGGGGAGCTCCTACGAGCAGTACTTC
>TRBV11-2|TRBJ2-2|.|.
CASRIWGGGTGELFF
TGTGCCAGCAGAATATGGGGAGGGGGCACCGGGGAGCTGTTTTTT
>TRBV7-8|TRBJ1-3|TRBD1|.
CASSLDRYPGNTIYF
TGTGCCAGCAGCCTGGACAGGTATCCTGGAAACACCATATATTTT
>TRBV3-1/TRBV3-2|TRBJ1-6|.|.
CASSQLGRVNSPLHF
TGTGCCAGCAGCCAGCTAGGTAGAGTCAATTCACCCCTCCACTTT
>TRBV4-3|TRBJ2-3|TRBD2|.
CASSQEGLAGISTDTQYF
TGCGCCAGCAGCCAAGAGGGGCTAGCGGGAATAAGCACAGATACGCAGTATTTT
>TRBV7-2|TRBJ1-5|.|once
CASSLALGEQPQHF
TGTGCCAGCAGCTTAGCGCTGGGGGAACAGCCCCAGCATTTT